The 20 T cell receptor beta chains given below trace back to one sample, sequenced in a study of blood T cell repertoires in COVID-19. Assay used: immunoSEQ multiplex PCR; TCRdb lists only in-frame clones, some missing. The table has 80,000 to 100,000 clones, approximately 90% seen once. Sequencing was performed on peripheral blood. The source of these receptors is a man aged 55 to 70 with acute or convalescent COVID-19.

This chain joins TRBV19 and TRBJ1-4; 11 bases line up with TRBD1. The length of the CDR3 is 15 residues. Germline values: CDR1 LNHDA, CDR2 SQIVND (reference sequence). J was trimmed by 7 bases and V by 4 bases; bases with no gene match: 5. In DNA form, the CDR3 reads TGTGCCAGTAGTACTATAGGACAGGGGGCTGAAAAACTGTTTTTT. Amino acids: CASSTIGQGAEKLFF.

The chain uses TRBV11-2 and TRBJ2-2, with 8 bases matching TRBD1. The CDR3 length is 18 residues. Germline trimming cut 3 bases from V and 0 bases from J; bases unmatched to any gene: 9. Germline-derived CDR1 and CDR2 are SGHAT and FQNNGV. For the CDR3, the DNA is TGTGCCAGCAGCTTGAGGACAGGGCTATTCGCGAACACCGGGGAGCTGTTTTTT. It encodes CASSLRTGLFANTGELFF.

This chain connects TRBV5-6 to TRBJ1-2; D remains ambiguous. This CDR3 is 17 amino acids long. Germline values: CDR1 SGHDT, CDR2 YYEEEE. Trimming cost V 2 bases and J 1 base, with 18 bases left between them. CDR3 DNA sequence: TGTGCCAGCAGCTTACCCGGGAACTACATTCATAACTATGGCTACACCTTC. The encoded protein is CASSLPGNYIHNYGYTF.

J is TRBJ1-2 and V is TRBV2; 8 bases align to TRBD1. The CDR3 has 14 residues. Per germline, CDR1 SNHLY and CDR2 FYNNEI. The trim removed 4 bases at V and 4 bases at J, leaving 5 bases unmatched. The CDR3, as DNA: TGTGCCAGCAGTGCCCAGGGGGCAGGCTATGGCTACACCTTC. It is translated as CASSAQGAGYGYTF.

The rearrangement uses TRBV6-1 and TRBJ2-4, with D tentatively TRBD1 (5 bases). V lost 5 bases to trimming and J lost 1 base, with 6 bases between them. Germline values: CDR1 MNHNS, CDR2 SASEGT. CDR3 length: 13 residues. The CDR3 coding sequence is TGTGCCAGCAGTTCAGGGGCCAAAAACATTCAGTACTTC. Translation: CASSSGAKNIQYF.

In DNA form, the CDR3 reads TGTGCCACACTAGCGGTTAGCACAGATACGCAGTATTTT. Translating gives CATLAVSTDTQYF. The chain carries TRBV10-3 and TRBJ2-3, with 8 bases matching TRBD2. There are 13 residues in the CDR3. Trimming cost V 10 bases and J 0 bases; bases outside gene matches: 3. Germline V gives CDR1 ENHRY, CDR2 SYGVKD.

The CDR3 loop reads CASSINPGSGNTIYF. In DNA form, the CDR3 reads TGTGCCAGTAGTATAAATCCAGGGTCTGGAAACACCATATATTTT. The V and J genes are TRBV19 and TRBJ1-3, with TRBD1 as a possible D gene (5 bases). The CDR3 is made up of 15 amino acids. Germline V gene sequence: CDR1 LNHDA, CDR2 SQIVND (reference sequence). Trimming pared 2 bases from V and 1 base from J, leaving 9 bases between.

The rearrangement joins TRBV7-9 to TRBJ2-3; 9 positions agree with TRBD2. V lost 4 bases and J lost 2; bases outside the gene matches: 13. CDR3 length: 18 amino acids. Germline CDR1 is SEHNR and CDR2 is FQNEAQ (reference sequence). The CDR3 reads CASSWPLAGAPLTDTQYF. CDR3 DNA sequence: TGTGCCAGCAGCTGGCCCTTAGCGGGGGCGCCCCTCACAGATACGCAGTATTTT.

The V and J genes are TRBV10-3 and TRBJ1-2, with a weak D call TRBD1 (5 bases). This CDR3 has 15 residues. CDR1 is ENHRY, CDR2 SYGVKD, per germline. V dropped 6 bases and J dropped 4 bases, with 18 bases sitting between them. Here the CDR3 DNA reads TGTGCCATCAGCTCCCCGGGGGTTGAACTCTATGGCTACACCTTC. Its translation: CAISSPGVELYGYTF.

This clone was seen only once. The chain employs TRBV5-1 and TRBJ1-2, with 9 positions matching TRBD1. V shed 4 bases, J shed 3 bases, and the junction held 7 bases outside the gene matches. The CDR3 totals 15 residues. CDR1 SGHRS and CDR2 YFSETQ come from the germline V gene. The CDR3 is CASSPLTGGDYGYTF. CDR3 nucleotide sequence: TGCGCCAGCAGCCCCTTGACAGGGGGGGACTATGGCTACACCTTC.

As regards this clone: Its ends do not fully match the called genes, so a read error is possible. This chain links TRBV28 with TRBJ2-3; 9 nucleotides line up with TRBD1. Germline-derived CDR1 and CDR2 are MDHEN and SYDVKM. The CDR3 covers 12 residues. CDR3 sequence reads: CSGQGSTDTQYF. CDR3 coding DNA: TGCTCTGGACAGGGGAGTACAGATACGCAGTATTTT. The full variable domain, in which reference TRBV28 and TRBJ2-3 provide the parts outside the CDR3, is DVKVTQSSRYLVKRTGEKVFLECVQDMDHENMFWYRQDPGLGLRLIYFSYDVKMKEKGDIPEGYSVSREKKERFSLILESASTNQTSMYLCSGQGSTDTQYFGPGTRLTVL.

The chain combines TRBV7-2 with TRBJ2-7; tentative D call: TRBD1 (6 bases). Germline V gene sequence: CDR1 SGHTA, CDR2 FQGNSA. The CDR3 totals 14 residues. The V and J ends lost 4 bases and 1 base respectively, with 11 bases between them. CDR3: CASSWKTGSYEQYV. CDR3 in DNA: TGTGCCAGCAGCTGGAAGACAGGATCCTACGAGCAGTACGTC.

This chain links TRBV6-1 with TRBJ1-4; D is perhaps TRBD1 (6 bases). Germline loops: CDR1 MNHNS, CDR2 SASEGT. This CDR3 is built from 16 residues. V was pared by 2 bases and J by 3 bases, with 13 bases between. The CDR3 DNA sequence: TGTGCCAGCAGTGAAAACAGGGTTAGAGCTAATGAAAAACTGTTTTTT. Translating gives CASSENRVRANEKLFF.

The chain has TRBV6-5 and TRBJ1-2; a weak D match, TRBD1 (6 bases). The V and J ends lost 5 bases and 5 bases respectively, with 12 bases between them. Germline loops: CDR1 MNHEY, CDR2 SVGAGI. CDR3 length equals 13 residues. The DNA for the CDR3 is TGTGCCAGCAGTACAGGGCGACGGTATGGCTACACCTTC. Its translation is CASSTGRRYGYTF.

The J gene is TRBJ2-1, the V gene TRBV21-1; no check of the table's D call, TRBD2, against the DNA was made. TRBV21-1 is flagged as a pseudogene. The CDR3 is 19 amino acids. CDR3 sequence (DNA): TGTGCCAGCAGCAACCCCCTCGGGGAGGGGGGATCGTCCTACAATGAGCAGTTCTTC. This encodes CASSNPLGEGGSSYNEQFF.

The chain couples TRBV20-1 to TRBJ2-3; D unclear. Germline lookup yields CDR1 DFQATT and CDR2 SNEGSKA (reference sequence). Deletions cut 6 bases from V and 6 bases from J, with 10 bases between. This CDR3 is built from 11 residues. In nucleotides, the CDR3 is TGCAGTGCCACCAAACAGGATACGCAGTATTTT. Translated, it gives CSATKQDTQYF.

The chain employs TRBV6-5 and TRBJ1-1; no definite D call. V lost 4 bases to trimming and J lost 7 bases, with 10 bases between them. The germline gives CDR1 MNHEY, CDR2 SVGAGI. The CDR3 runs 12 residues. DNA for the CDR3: TGTGCCAGCAGTTGGCCGGAGGGTGAAGCTTTCTTT. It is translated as CASSWPEGEAFF.

CDR3 nucleotide sequence: TGTGCCCCAGGAGGGAATCAGCCCCAGCATTTT. It is translated as CAPGGNQPQHF. V usage is TRBV19 and J usage is TRBJ1-5; D not certain. The CDR3 contains 11 residues. Germline V gene data show CDR1 as LNHDA and CDR2 as SQIVND (reference sequence). V shed 11 bases and J shed 4 bases, with 9 bases lying between them.

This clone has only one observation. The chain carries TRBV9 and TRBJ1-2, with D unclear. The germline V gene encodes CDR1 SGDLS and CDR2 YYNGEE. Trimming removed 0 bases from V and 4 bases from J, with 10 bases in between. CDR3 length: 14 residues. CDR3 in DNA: TGTGCCAGCAGCGTAGCGCGGAACCGCTATGGCTACACCTTC. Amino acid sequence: CASSVARNRYGYTF.

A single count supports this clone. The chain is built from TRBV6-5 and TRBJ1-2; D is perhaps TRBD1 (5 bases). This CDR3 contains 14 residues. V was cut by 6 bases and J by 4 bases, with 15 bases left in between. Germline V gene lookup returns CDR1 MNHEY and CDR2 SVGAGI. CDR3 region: CASSSGGTPYGYTF. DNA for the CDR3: TGTGCCAGCAGCTCGGGGGGGACCCCCTATGGCTACACCTTC.